The next 32 T cell receptor beta chains were all read from a single sample in a study of cytomegalovirus exposure and HLA in healthy donors. The study ran its PCR with 60 Vbeta and 13 Jbeta primers. Here immunoSEQ multiplex PCR was the method, and the copy in TCRdb shows in-frame clones only, minus some. Of 75,000 to 95,000 clones detected, approximately 69% appear once; the ten largest clones hold around a fifth. The material sequenced was PBMCs. The receptor source for this set is a woman between 50 and 59 years old in good health and CMV-seropositive.

This clone was detected a few times. The V gene is TRBV6-5, the J gene TRBJ1-5; the D gene is possibly TRBD1 (5 bases). The CDR3 totals 14 residues. Trimming pared 7 bases from V and 3 bases from J, leaving 13 bases between. Germline V gene sequence: CDR1 MNHEY, CDR2 SVGAGI. The CDR3, as DNA: TGTGCCAGCACGGACAATTTCCCCAATCAGCCCCAGCATTTT. Translation gives CASTDNFPNQPQHF.

V and J are TRBV29-1 and TRBJ1-4, with D possibly TRBD1 on 6 matching bases. The length of the CDR3 is 12 residues. The germline V gene encodes CDR1 SQVTM and CDR2 ANQGSEA. The CDR3 nucleotides are TGCAGTTCAGGACAGAATAATGAAAAACTGTTTTTT. This gives the protein CSSGQNNEKLFF.

In this sample, this clone turned up a few times. The chain recombines TRBV18 with TRBJ1-5; no definite D call. CDR3 length equals 14 residues. V was trimmed by 1 base and J by 4 bases, leaving 8 bases between them. The germline V gene encodes CDR1 KGHSH and CDR2 LQKENI. The CDR3 here is CASSPLNTNQPQHF. The DNA for the CDR3 is TGTGCCAGCTCACCACTGAACACAAATCAGCCCCAGCATTTT.

This clone was picked up a small number of times. The gene calls are TRBV4-2 and TRBJ2-1; 13 positions match TRBD2. Germline V gene sequence: CDR1 LGHNA, CDR2 YNFKEQ. Trimming removed 1 base from V and 5 bases from J; junction bases left unmatched: 5. The CDR3 contains 17 residues. The CDR3 sequence is CASSQAGGTSGDNEQFF. The CDR3 region has the DNA TGTGCCAGCAGCCAAGCCGGGGGGACTAGCGGGGACAATGAGCAGTTCTTC.

The V call is TRBV7-9, the J call TRBJ2-7; tentative D call: TRBD2 (6 bases). In germline, CDR1 is SEHNR, CDR2 FQNEAQ (reference sequence). Trimming removed 1 base at V and 1 base at J, with 14 bases between. The CDR3 has 16 amino acids. CDR3 region: CASSLVGIAASYEQYF. The CDR3 DNA sequence: TGTGCCAGCAGCTTAGTGGGAATAGCGGCATCCTACGAGCAGTACTTC. The full variable domain, its missing parts supplied by reference TRBV7-9 and TRBJ2-7, is DTGVSQNPRHKITKRGQNVTFRCDPISEHNRLYWYRQTLGQGPEFLTYFQNEAQLEKSRLLSDRFSAERPKGSFSTLEIQRTEQGDSAMYLCASSLVGIAASYEQYFGPGTRLTVT.

This clone was recorded a few times. The gene calls are TRBV11-2 and TRBJ1-2; no definite D call. The length of the CDR3 is 13 residues. Germline lookup yields CDR1 SGHAT and CDR2 FQNNGV. Trimming left V 1 base short and J 4 bases short, with 7 bases between. CDR3 sequence: CASSLVPSYGYTF. CDR3 coding DNA: TGTGCCAGCAGCTTAGTTCCGAGCTATGGCTACACCTTC.

The V gene is TRBV7-2, the J gene TRBJ1-5; D unresolved. Germline assignment: CDR1 SGHTA and CDR2 FQGNSA. The germline V and J ends were trimmed by 1 base and 11 bases, with 12 bases remaining between them. The CDR3 spans 13 residues. The CDR3 nucleotides are TGTGCCAGCAGCTTAGGGGAGAGGCAGTCCCAGCATTTT. This translates into CASSLGERQSQHF. Drawing the rest from reference TRBV7-2 and TRBJ1-5, the complete variable domain is GAGVSQSPSNKVTEKGKDVELRCDPISGHTALYWYRQSLGQGLEFLIYFQGNSAPDKSGLPSDRFSAERTGGSVSTLTIQRTQQEDSAVYLCASSLGERQSQHFGDGTRLSIL.

The table lists this clone with a few counts. The chain recombines TRBV2 with TRBJ1-2; possibly TRBD1 for D (6 bases). This CDR3 region has 14 residues. V gave up 8 bases and J gave up 6 bases, with 19 bases separating them. Germline-derived CDR1 and CDR2 are SNHLY and FYNNEI. The CDR3 region has the DNA TGTGCCAGCCCGTCCCCGGGGGGCGTAGATGGCTACACCTTC. Its translation is CASPSPGGVDGYTF. Combining the CDR3 with reference TRBV2 and TRBJ1-2 gives the whole variable domain EPEVTQTPSHQVTQMGQEVILRCVPISNHLYFYWYRQILGQKVEFLVSFYNNEISEKSEIFDDQFSVERPDGSNFTLKIRSTKLEDSAMYFCASPSPGGVDGYTFGSGTRLTVV.

In its sample, this clone was seen a few times. The V and J genes are TRBV5-1 and TRBJ1-4; 7 bases are shared with TRBD1. J was trimmed by 0 bases and V by 4 bases; bases with no gene match: 9. The CDR3 covers 17 residues. Germline loops: CDR1 SGHRS, CDR2 YFSETQ. CDR3: CASSGGGTGATNEKLFF. CDR3 DNA sequence: TGCGCCAGCAGCGGAGGGGGCACGGGTGCAACTAATGAAAAACTGTTTTTT.

V is TRBV7-2 and J is TRBJ1-2, with TRBD1 as a possible D gene (6 bases). From germline, CDR1 is SGHTA and CDR2 FQGNSA. V lost 3 bases and J lost 6, with 17 bases in between. This CDR3 is 15 amino acids long. In nucleotides, the CDR3 is TGTGCCAGCAGCTTTGTCTGGACAGCTCCTAATGGCTACACCTTC. Its translation is CASSFVWTAPNGYTF.

V is TRBV9 and J is TRBJ2-5; 7 nucleotides match TRBD2. V shed 0 bases, J shed 7 bases, and the junction held 9 bases outside the gene matches. CDR3 size: 15 residues. The germline gives CDR1 SGDLS, CDR2 YYNGEE. The CDR3 sequence is CASSVESGTGGTQYF. The CDR3 coding sequence is TGTGCCAGCAGCGTAGAATCGGGGACGGGAGGGACCCAGTACTTC.

Comment on this clone: Additional DNA sequences in this sample encode the identical CDR3. The chain employs TRBV27 and TRBJ1-2; TRBD1 might be the D (6 bases). In germline, CDR1 is MNHEY, CDR2 SMNVEV (reference sequence). The V and J ends lost 2 bases and 3 bases respectively, with 7 bases between them. The CDR3 sequence is 13 residues long. The DNA of the CDR3 is TGTGCCAGCAGTTTAGGGGGCGACTATGGCTACACCTTC. Translation: CASSLGGDYGYTF.

The V gene is TRBV7-3, the J gene TRBJ2-3; 16 bases are shared with TRBD2. Germline CDR1 SGHTA, CDR2 FQGTGA. V was pared by 5 bases and J by 4 bases, with 9 bases of the junction left unmatched. This CDR3 region has 18 residues. For the CDR3, the DNA is TGTGCCAGCAGCGCCGGGACTAGCGGGGGGGCCACCGCAGATACGCAGTATTTT. It encodes CASSAGTSGGATADTQYF.

V gene TRBV4-2 combines with J gene TRBJ2-3; tentatively, D is TRBD2 (5 bases). V lost 0 bases and J 0 bases, leaving 10 bases between the germline ends. The CDR3 contains 16 residues. Per germline, CDR1 LGHNA and CDR2 YNFKEQ. CDR3 region: CASSQDRRGSTDTQYF. The CDR3 DNA reads TGTGCCAGCAGCCAAGACCGCCGCGGGAGCACAGATACGCAGTATTTT.

This sequence joins TRBV10-1 and TRBJ2-2, with 10 bases identical to TRBD1. The CDR3 consists of 15 residues. Germline V lookup: CDR1 WNHNN, CDR2 SYGVQD (reference sequence). The V segment lost 5 bases and the J segment 7 bases; nucleotides outside the gene matches: 7. DNA for the CDR3: TGCGCCAGCAGTAGAGGGACAGGGGATATCGGGGAGCTGTTTTTT. Residues: CASSRGTGDIGELFF.

This CDR3 is CASSPARGSSYEQYF. The CDR3 DNA reads as TGCGCCAGCAGCCCGGCCAGGGGAAGCTCCTACGAGCAGTACTTC. The genes are TRBV4-3 and TRBJ2-7, with a tentative D call TRBD1 (6 bases). Trimming removed 4 bases from V and 0 bases from J, with 13 bases in between. CDR1 LGHNA and CDR2 YSLEER come from the germline V gene. The CDR3 is 15 amino acids.

This clone was counted only a few times. The V and J genes are TRBV19 and TRBJ1-5; D ambiguous. The CDR3 extends over 16 amino acids. Trimming pared 1 base from V and 4 bases from J, leaving 14 bases between. Per germline, CDR1 LNHDA and CDR2 SQIVND (reference sequence). The CDR3: CASSIVGGFGNQPQHF. The CDR3 nucleotides read TGTGCCAGTAGTATAGTTGGCGGCTTTGGGAATCAGCCCCAGCATTTT.

Only a few counts were recorded for this clone. The rearrangement joins TRBV10-2 to TRBJ2-1, with D unresolved. The CDR3 contains 14 residues. V dropped 0 bases and J dropped 3 bases, with 6 bases sitting between them. CDR1 and CDR2 (germline): WSHSY, SAAADI. The CDR3 reads CASSESASYNEQFF. The CDR3, as DNA: TGCGCCAGCAGTGAGTCGGCTAGCTACAATGAGCAGTTCTTC.

The chain recombines TRBV6-5 with TRBJ1-1; 7 positions match TRBD1. CDR1 is MNHEY, CDR2 SVGAGI, per germline. This CDR3 contains 15 residues. V shed 6 bases and J 0 bases; nucleotides not matched to a gene: 7. Here the CDR3 DNA reads TGTGCCAGCAGCAAACCGGGACAGCTGAACACTGAAGCTTTCTTT. It translates to CASSKPGQLNTEAFF.

V is TRBV5-6 and J is TRBJ1-4; the match to TRBD1 covers 9 bases. Germline trimming cut 4 bases from V and 8 bases from J; bases unmatched to any gene: 6. This CDR3 has 14 amino acids. Germline V gives CDR1 SGHDT, CDR2 YYEEEE. CDR3 sequence (DNA): TGTGCCAGCAGCATCGGGACAGGGTTCGAAAAACTGTTTTTT. This encodes CASSIGTGFEKLFF.

The rearrangement links TRBV5-1 to TRBJ1-3; 8 bases fit TRBD1. Germline-derived CDR1 and CDR2 are SGHRS and YFSETQ. Unmatched junction bases numbered 9, after V lost 4 bases and J lost 0 bases. The CDR3 covers 17 residues. The CDR3 sequence is CASSPNPGQASGNTIYF. CDR3 nucleotides: TGCGCCAGCAGCCCCAACCCGGGACAGGCCTCTGGAAACACCATATATTTT.

The chain couples TRBV11-2 to TRBJ2-2, with D hard to call. The CDR3 loop spans 11 amino acids. Germline CDR1 and CDR2: SGHAT and FQNNGV. Trimming cost V 6 bases and J 4 bases, with 3 bases left between them. Here the CDR3 reads CASSRTGELFF. The CDR3 bases are TGTGCCAGCAGTCGCACCGGGGAGCTGTTTTTT.

The genes are TRBV29-1 and TRBJ2-1, with TRBD1 identical over 8 bases. V lost 3 bases to trimming and J lost 5 bases; unmatched junction nucleotides: 3. The germline gives CDR1 SQVTM, CDR2 ANQGSEA. The CDR3 contains 13 residues. CDR3 loop: CSVDGQGDNEQFF. CDR3 sequence (DNA): TGCAGCGTTGACGGACAGGGAGACAATGAGCAGTTCTTC.

This sequence joins TRBV7-8 and TRBJ1-5; 12 bases are shared with TRBD1. The length of the CDR3 is 16 residues. Trimming at V came to 5 bases and at J to 4 bases, leaving 6 bases not matched to a gene. The germline gives CDR1 SGHVS, CDR2 FQNEAQ. The CDR3 spells CASSPGTGGTNQPQHF. CDR3 sequence (DNA): TGTGCCAGCAGCCCAGGGACAGGGGGCACTAATCAGCCCCAGCATTTT.

The gene calls are TRBV19 and TRBJ1-6, with 10 bases aligning to TRBD1. The CDR3 extends over 15 amino acids. With 5 bases clipped from V and 10 bases from J, the junction kept 8 bases outside the gene matches. Per the germline V gene, CDR1 is LNHDA and CDR2 is SQIVND (reference sequence). The CDR3: CASSSSGTGESPLHF. The CDR3 region has the DNA TGTGCCAGTAGTTCCTCCGGGACAGGGGAATCACCCCTCCACTTT.

This rearrangement joins TRBV6-1 to TRBJ1-5; D ambiguous. CDR1 MNHNS and CDR2 SASEGT come from the germline V gene. The germline V and J ends were trimmed by 5 bases and 6 bases, with 14 bases remaining between them. This CDR3 is built from 14 residues. The CDR3 spells CASSLEGYSQPQHF. The CDR3 coding sequence is TGTGCCAGCAGTTTGGAAGGCTACAGTCAGCCCCAGCATTTT.

The rearrangement uses TRBV5-1 and TRBJ1-2; D is unclear. Trimming removed 4 bases from V and 4 bases from J, with 11 bases in between. The CDR3 contains 13 residues. Germline V gives CDR1 SGHRS, CDR2 YFSETQ. The DNA for the CDR3 is TGCGCCAGCAGCGCTACAGCTTTCTATGGCTACACCTTC. Translation: CASSATAFYGYTF.

This chain uses TRBV6-4 with TRBJ2-2; the match to TRBD1 covers 8 bases. The V gene end was trimmed by 9 bases and the J gene end by 6 bases; junction bases not matched to a gene: 9. The CDR3 length is 14 residues. Germline V gives CDR1 MRHNA, CDR2 SNTAGT. The CDR3 sequence: CASKKDRESGELFF. The CDR3, as DNA: TGTGCCAGTAAAAAGGACAGGGAGTCCGGGGAGCTGTTTTTT.

This clone turned up a few times. The chain employs TRBV5-4 and TRBJ2-1, with 7 bases that match TRBD1. The V segment lost 4 bases and the J segment 5 bases; nucleotides outside the gene matches: 6. The CDR3 spans 14 residues. CDR1 and CDR2 from the germline V gene are SGHNT and YYREEE (reference sequence). Here the CDR3 DNA reads TGTGCCAGCAGCGTATACACAGGGGACAATGAGCAGTTCTTC. Protein product: CASSVYTGDNEQFF.

CDR3 sequence (DNA): TGTGCCAGCAGCTTAGCCGTAAAGCGGGGCGCGAACACCGGGGAGCTGTTTTTT. Protein product: CASSLAVKRGANTGELFF. V and J are TRBV7-8 and TRBJ2-2, with 7 bases identical to TRBD2. The length of the CDR3 is 18 residues. Germline values: CDR1 SGHVS, CDR2 FQNEAQ. With V trimmed by 0 bases and J by 0 bases, 7 bases remained unmatched. Filled out from reference TRBV7-8 and TRBJ2-2, the complete variable domain reads GAGVSQSPRYKVAKRGQDVALRCDPISGHVSLFWYQQALGQGPEFLTYFQNEAQLDKSGLPSDRFFAERPEGSVSTLKIQRTQQEDSAVYLCASSLAVKRGANTGELFFGEGSRLTVL.

Only one count was recorded for this clone. This rearrangement joins TRBV6-6 to TRBJ2-5, with 10 bases that match TRBD2. The CDR3 is 14 amino acids. Germline V CDR1 and CDR2: MNHNY, SVGAGI (reference sequence). With V trimmed by 2 bases and J by 5 bases, 2 bases remained unmatched. The CDR3 sequence: CASSYLAGDETQYF. CDR3 coding DNA: TGTGCCAGCAGTTACCTAGCGGGGGACGAGACCCAGTACTTC.

This chain uses TRBV21-1 with TRBJ1-5; the table's D call, TRBD1, has no DNA check behind it. TRBV21-1 is labeled a pseudogene. The CDR3 spans 16 residues. The CDR3 nucleotides are TGTGCCAGCAGCAAAGATAAGGACAGGGGCAATCAGCCCCAGCATTTT. Encoded protein: CASSKDKDRGNQPQHF.